The text below deals with one TCR beta chain. Its matching antigen is unknown. Using immunoSEQ multiplex PCR, the repertoire was profiled, and TCRdb retains in-frame clones only, with some absent. The sample has 20,000 or so clones, about 70% seen once. This sample was included in a study of vaccination effects on CD4 cells after COVID-19. For the study at large: Participants got two doses of BNT162b2 or mRNA-1273 vaccine.

CDR3 length: 13 residues. Germline CDR1 and CDR2: SNHLY and FYNNEI. Trimming left V 7 bases short and J 6 bases short, with 13 bases between. Notes on the study in general: Clones induced by infection and by vaccine showed marked clonal contraction late after vaccination.

CD4+ T cells specific for antigen were expanded with viral peptide pools by the ViraFEST assay before sequencing. Once cultured for approximately ten days, the cells underwent separation to obtain CD4+ T cells. SARS-CoV-2 infected the person between March and December 2020, as confirmed by PCR. The chain couples TRBV2 to TRBJ1-5; weak D call: TRBD1 (6 bases). Sequencing used CD4+ T cells from PBMCs cultured with SARS-CoV-2 spike peptides, obtained before COVID-19 vaccination. This TCR was recovered from a human donor who had a prior SARS-CoV-2 infection. The CDR3 DNA reads TGTGCCAGCAACTCCGAGGGGGGTCAGCCCCAGCATTTT. It yields the protein CASNSEGGQPQHF.